This T cell receptor (beta chain) stems from a study of blood T cell repertoires in acute mononucleosis (dated by TCRdb to about 2020). In terms of the full investigation: Convalescent samples, which represented the memory response, were taken 5 to 8 months after the acute presentation. The mean blood EBV load was 3.8 log10 genome copies per million B cells in acute infection and 2 to 3 at convalescence.

General findings and caveats noted by the study authors: In TCR repertoire selection for BRLF1 (YVL-BR), TCRalpha CDR3 motifs had a dominant role, while TCRbeta had a minimal role. Low acute-to-convalescent clonotype overlap might partly reflect sampling error, because only a fraction of each donor's blood was analyzed. Only around 9.1% of unique acute clonotypes persisted into convalescence, yet these made up most of the response; new diverse de novo clonotypes seemingly replaced the rest. With only a few donors in the cohort, group averages were based on very few individuals.

As regards this clone: Base qualities are not provided; no much larger clone lies one nucleotide away.

The CDR3 covers 15 residues, taking in both the cysteine and the phenylalanine. The entry retains the CDR3 DNA only, 45 bases that are in frame from base 1. Read against the paper, the sample's time point label means: convalescence about 6 months (5-8 months) after acute presentation (visit 7). Over primary infection, the study followed CD8 T cell responses to two immunodominant EBV epitopes: BRLF1 109 (YVL-BR) and BMLF1 280 (GLC-BM). A positive serum heterophile antibody test together with EBV viral capsid antigen-specific IgM pointed to primary EBV infection. As a first step, magnetic positive selection (MACS) was used to enrich total CD8 T cells from the PBMCs. A FACSAria III was used to sort live CD3+ CD8+ tetramer+ cells to over 90% purity. Cell sorting used a PE-conjugated tetramer carrying the BRLF1 109-117 peptide. TCR repertoires of EBV epitope-specific CD8 T cells were deep-sequenced directly ex vivo after tetramer sorting, at acute infection and at convalescence. The donors were a few individuals between about 18 and 29 years old who had clinical acute infectious mononucleosis along with laboratory evidence of primary EBV infection. Heparinized peripheral blood was collected when donors presented clinically with mononucleosis symptoms and again about 6 months afterward. Ficoll-Paque density gradient centrifugation was used to isolate PBMCs.

For TCR profiling, total RNA from no fewer than 9,500 sorted tetramer+ CD8 T cells was reverse transcribed into cDNA. PCR with primers that anneal to V and J regions amplified CDR3 regions and added unique molecular identifiers to track templates. The immunoSEQ platform, including its sequencing and error-correction standards, was used to profile TCRalpha and TCRbeta chains. The paper's processing steps were these. Clonal copy numbers were corrected for sequencing and PCR errors, and IMGT conventions were followed to define CDR3s. Analysis was limited to productive rearrangements and used immunoSEQ Analyzer versions 2.0 and 3.0, and gene-pairing frequencies were further processed in Microsoft Excel. Circos plots were used to visualize V-J pairings, and MEME plus a custom motifSearch program were used to find CDR3 motifs. The OLGA algorithm was used to calculate the probability of generation of TCR sequences. A clonotype seen at both visits was called persistent, a clonotype seen only at the acute visit was called nonpersistent, and a clonotype seen only at convalescence was called de novo. Any amino acid clonotype used by more than one donor was defined as a public TCR. The table was pulled from immuneACCESS by TCRdb, which kept in-frame rearrangements only. Such tables lose some clones; where checked, under half of the loss comes from unresolved V genes, and the rest has no known cause. The V and J calls and clone size were taken over from that table, and D and trimming were inferred from the DNA. The sample table lists hundreds of clones, about 30% of them with a count of one. The ten biggest clones cover 45% to 65% of the sample.

Specimen: EBV YVL epitope tetramer+ CD8+ T cells sorted from PBMCs, collected during convalescence from infectious mononucleosis. Per the publication, the cell subset or site label means: CD8 T cells binding a tetramer with EBV BRLF1 109-117 peptide (YVL-BR). The V and J segments used are TRBV21-1 and TRBJ1-4. TRBV21-1 is an annotated pseudogene. The clonotype was recovered from a man aged 18 to 35 with infectious mononucleosis caused by EBV. The DNA reads TGTGCCAGCAGCAAAGCGACTTCAACTAATGAAAAACTGTTTTTT. Its product reads: CASSKATSTNEKLFF.